The T cell receptor beta chain described here comes from a study of blood T cell repertoires in COVID-19 (dated by TCRdb to 2020 to 2021). Notes on the research overall: Samples covering the acute and convalescent phases of COVID-19 were provided by collaborators in the United States, Italy and Spain. The prospective study material was composed of cDNA or gDNA derived from T cells, B-cell-depleted T cells, or PBMCs. The dataset comprised deeply sampled blood TCRbeta repertoires from subjects exposed to, actively infected with, or recovered from COVID-19. A freely available public database, intended as a resource for researchers studying the immune response to SARS-CoV-2, is where the repertoires were released. Samples were obtained from the ongoing ImmuneRACE study (first 160 participants) and from 1,200 or so subjects provided by 6 global collaborators. The sample metadata nearly always contained a de-identified subject ID, COVID-19 status, age in years and sex. Where HLA class I and class II types were available, the types were taken from metadata supplied by the sample provider, not from assay-based typing. Results and caveats for the whole study, not just this receptor: How much clinical and demographic metadata was included differed by source and by participant, and the metadata was provided uncurated.

The immunoSEQ Assay, a bias-controlled multiplex PCR, was used to amplify TCRbeta CDR3 regions from genomic DNA. For the original study's pipeline: The number of nucleated cells in each sample was estimated from the amplification of reference gene primers within the assay. To quantify the absolute abundance of each unique TCRbeta CDR3 rearrangement, sequence reads were collapsed and filtered. Productive Simpson clonality was computed per sample as the square root of Simpson's diversity index over productive rearrangements. In its TCRdb copy, this immuneACCESS table keeps in-frame sequences only and misses some clones. Where compared with another copy, unresolved V genes explain less than half of these, and the others have no known cause. From that table come the V and J calls and clone size; the DNA was used to work out D and trimming. A total of about 160,000 clones appear in this sample, about 80% of them only once. The ten largest clones capture approximately 12% of the sample.

Samples from volunteer blood donors who had recovered from COVID-19 were contributed by a second Seattle source. Collaborating institutions collected whole blood in K2EDTA tubes following their own protocols. For TCRbeta analysis, collaborators shipped samples in one of three forms: frozen whole blood, isolated PBMCs, or DNA extracted from either of those sample types. V is reduced by 2 bases and J by 0 bases, leaving a spacing of 10 bases between them. Via the germline V gene, CDR1 is SGHRS and CDR2 YFSETQ. The CDR3 holds 15 amino acids from the cysteine to the phenylalanine. Just the 45-base CDR3 DNA is kept, in frame starting at base 1. This clone has just one count. The antigen it recognizes is unknown. Nothing much larger sits one base from this clone, and base qualities are not available.

The V gene is TRBV5-1 and the J gene is TRBJ2-3; TRBD1 might be the D gene, on 6 matching bases. The receptor was derived from a man in his sixties or seventies who had recovered from COVID-19. Specimen: peripheral blood. The nucleotide sequence reads TGCGCCAGCAGCTTCCTCGGACAGAGCACAGATACGCAGTATTTT. Its protein product is CASSFLGQSTDTQYF.